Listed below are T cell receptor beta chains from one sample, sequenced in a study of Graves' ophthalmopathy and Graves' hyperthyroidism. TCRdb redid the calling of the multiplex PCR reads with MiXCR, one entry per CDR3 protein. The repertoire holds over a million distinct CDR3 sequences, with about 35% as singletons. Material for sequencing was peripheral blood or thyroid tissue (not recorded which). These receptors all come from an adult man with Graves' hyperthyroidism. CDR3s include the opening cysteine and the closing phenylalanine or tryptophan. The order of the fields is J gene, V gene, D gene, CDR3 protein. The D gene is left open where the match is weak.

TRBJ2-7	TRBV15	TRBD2	CATSSSRGAYEQYF
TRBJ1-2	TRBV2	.	CASSEEVPGWYGYTF
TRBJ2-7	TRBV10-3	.	CASRVQAFYEQYF
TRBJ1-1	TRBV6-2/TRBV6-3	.	CASSSLGGMANTEAFF
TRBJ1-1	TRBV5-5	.	CASILDRNTEAFF
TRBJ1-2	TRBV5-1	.	CASSATGTTIGYTF
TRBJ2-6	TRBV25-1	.	CASSLQGATSGANVLTF
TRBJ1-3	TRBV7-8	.	CASSLRSNAGRAGGNTIYF
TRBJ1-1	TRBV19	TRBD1	CASGETGRDTEAFF
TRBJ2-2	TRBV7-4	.	CASSLRQARNTGELFF
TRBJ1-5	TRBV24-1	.	CATSLLGEATSNQPQHF
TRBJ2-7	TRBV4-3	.	CASSQEGWEYEQYF
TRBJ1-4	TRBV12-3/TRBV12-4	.	CASSLAGARNEKLFF
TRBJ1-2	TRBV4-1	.	CASSQGGARGYTF
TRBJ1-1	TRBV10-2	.	CASSEDSRSTEAFF
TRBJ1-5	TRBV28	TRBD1	CASSPGTGEYQPQHF
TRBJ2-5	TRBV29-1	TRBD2	CSVGGGLQETQYF
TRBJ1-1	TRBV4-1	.	CASSHRENTEAFF
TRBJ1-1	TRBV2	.	CASSVKLNTEAFF
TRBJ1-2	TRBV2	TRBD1	CASSEGTGFGYTF
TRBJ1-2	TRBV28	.	CASGLGYGYTF
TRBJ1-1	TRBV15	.	CATSREGASTEAFF
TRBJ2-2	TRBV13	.	CASSLRHHGTLPTGELFF
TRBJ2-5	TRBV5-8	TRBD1	CASRPRQGTETQYF
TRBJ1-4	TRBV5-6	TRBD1	CASSYGTASSFEKLFF
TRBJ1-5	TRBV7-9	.	CASSPESGNQPQHF
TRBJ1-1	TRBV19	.	CASTLGTPRNTEAFF
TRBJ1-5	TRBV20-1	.	CSARGEGTNQPQHF
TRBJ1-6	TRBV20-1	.	CSATPANRGNSPLHF
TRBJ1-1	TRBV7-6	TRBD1	CASTIGSRVQGADAFF
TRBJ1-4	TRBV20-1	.	CSAPPKGGANEKLFF
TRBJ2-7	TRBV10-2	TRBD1	CASSDSGDSYEQYF
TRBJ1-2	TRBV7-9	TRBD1	CASSSTGGTRYGYTF
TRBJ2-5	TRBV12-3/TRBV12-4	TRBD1	CASSVDRALLWAQYF
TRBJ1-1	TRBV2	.	CASSGLAGLTNTEAFF
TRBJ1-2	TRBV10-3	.	CAISESGISYTF
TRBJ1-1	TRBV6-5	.	CASSEVANTEAFF
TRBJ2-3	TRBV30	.	CAWTPSTDTQYF
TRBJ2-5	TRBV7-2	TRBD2	CASSLGALVAGAEETQYF
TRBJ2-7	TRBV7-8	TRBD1	CASSAKDRTYEQYF
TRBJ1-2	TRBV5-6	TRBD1	CASSEDRRTNYGYTF
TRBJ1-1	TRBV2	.	CASSLSGRKAFF
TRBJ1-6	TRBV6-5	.	CASKTGGNSPLHF
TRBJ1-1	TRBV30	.	CAWTPWGRQTEAFF
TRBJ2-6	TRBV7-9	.	CASRGTVANVLTF
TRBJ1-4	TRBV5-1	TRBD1	CASLGQGGEKLFF
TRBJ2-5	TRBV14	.	CASSQDARTVGETQYF
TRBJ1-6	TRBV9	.	CASSFRDNPTF
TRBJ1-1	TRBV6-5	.	CASSPVSGSTEAFF
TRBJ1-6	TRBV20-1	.	CSARDLGQSSYNSPLHF